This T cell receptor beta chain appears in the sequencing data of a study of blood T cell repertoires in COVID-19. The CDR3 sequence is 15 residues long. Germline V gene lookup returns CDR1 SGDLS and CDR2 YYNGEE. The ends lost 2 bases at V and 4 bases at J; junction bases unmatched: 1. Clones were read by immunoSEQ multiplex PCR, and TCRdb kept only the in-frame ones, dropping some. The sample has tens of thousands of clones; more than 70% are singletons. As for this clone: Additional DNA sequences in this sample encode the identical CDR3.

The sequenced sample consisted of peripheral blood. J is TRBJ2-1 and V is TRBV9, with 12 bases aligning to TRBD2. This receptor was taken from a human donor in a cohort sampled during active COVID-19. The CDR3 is CASSVGLAGYNEQFF. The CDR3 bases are TGTGCCAGCAGCGTTGGACTAGCGGGGTACAATGAGCAGTTCTTC. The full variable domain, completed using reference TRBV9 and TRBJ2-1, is DSGVTQTPKHLITATGQRVTLRCSPRSGDLSVYWYQQSLDQGLQFLIQYYNGEERAKGNILERFSAQQFPDLHSELNLSSLELGDSALYFCASSVGLAGYNEQFFGPGTRLTVL.